Shown below are 20 T cell receptor beta chains from a single sample sequenced in a study of a mutant IDH1 vaccine in newly diagnosed glioma. Only in-frame clones appear in the TCRdb table, and some are missing; sequencing was by immunoSEQ multiplex PCR. Altogether more than 55,000 clones are present, under 90% being singletons, with the ten largest covering about 4.2%. Time point given: week 35, safety follow-up. What each vaccine dose contained was 300 ug of mutant IDH1 20-mer peptide, accompanied by topical imiquimod. These receptors have no known antigen. The specimen comprised PBMCs, sampled from a glioma patient whose treatment included an IDH1 peptide vaccine. The receptors shown here come from a man younger than 45 with glioma.

For the CDR3, the DNA is TGTGCCAGCAGCCGGGGACAGGGCGAGCAGTACTTC. Translating it yields CASSRGQGEQYF. The chain carries TRBV11-3 and TRBJ2-7; 9 bases are shared with TRBD1. After removal of 5 bases from V and 6 bases from J, the junction contained 2 bases not matched to a gene. CDR3 length: 12 amino acids. In germline, CDR1 is SGHNT, CDR2 YENEEA.

The V gene is TRBV6-5, the J gene TRBJ2-7, with D possibly called TRBD1 or TRBD2 (5 bases each). The CDR3 is 14 residues long. CDR1 is MNHEY, CDR2 SVGAGI, per germline. V was cut by 8 bases and J by 1 base, with 15 bases left in between. DNA of the CDR3: TGTGCCAGCCTTGATACGGGACGGTCCTACGAGCAGTACTTC. It is translated as CASLDTGRSYEQYF.

The V gene is TRBV10-3, the J gene TRBJ1-6; 8 bases match TRBD1. V dropped 2 bases and J dropped 0; count of bases not matched to a gene: 6. CDR3 length equals 18 residues. Per germline, CDR1 ENHRY and CDR2 SYGVKD. The CDR3 DNA follows: TGTGCCATCAGTGAGCGGGGACAGGCGAGCTCCTATAATTCACCCCTCCACTTT. This codes for CAISERGQASSYNSPLHF.

V and J are TRBV6-6 and TRBJ1-6; 9 bases agree with TRBD1. Per the germline V gene, CDR1 is MNHNY and CDR2 is SVGAGI (reference sequence). This CDR3 region has 15 residues. The V gene end was trimmed by 6 bases and the J gene end by 11 bases; junction bases not matched to a gene: 11. CDR3 DNA: TGTGCCAGCAGCCGGGACAGGGAATCAGTGACACCCCTCCACTTT. Protein sequence: CASSRDRESVTPLHF.

The CDR3 loop reads CASKDGGHYGYTF. CDR3 nucleotides: TGTGCCAGCAAGGACGGGGGCCACTATGGCTACACCTTC. The chain is built from TRBV6-5 and TRBJ1-2, with D possibly being TRBD1 (6 bases). Trimming took off 7 bases at V and 3 bases at J, with 12 bases between the two ends. The CDR3 runs 13 residues. The V gene's germline CDR1 is MNHEY and CDR2 SVGAGI.

This chain joins TRBV6-1 and TRBJ1-1, with 8 bases identical to TRBD1. This CDR3 is built from 13 residues. Germline CDR1 reads MNHNS; CDR2 reads SASEGT. Trimming took 6 bases from V and 5 from J; bases not matched to a gene: 5. The CDR3 nucleotides read TGTGCCAGCAGATTCGGACAGGGAACTGAAGCTTTCTTT. Its protein product is CASRFGQGTEAFF.

The rearrangement uses TRBV14 and TRBJ2-3; the D gene is possibly TRBD2 (6 bases). The CDR3 has 16 amino acids. CDR1 is SGHDN and CDR2 is FVKESK in the germline V gene. V lost 1 base and J lost 5, with 16 bases in between. CDR3 bases: TGTGCCAGCAGCCAAGGGAGGGGAGGAGGTGAAGATACGCAGTATTTT. Translated: CASSQGRGGGEDTQYF.

The V call is TRBV7-6, the J call TRBJ2-2; TRBD1 is a possible D gene (5 bases). The CDR3 is made up of 17 amino acids. V was shortened by 2 bases and J by 1 base, with 14 bases between the two germline ends. Germline V lookup: CDR1 SGHVS, CDR2 FNYEAQ. The CDR3 is CASSLTLGHLNTGELFF. CDR3 bases: TGTGCCAGCAGCTTAACCCTTGGACACCTGAACACCGGGGAGCTGTTTTTT. Based on the CDR3 plus reference TRBV7-6 and TRBJ2-2, the full variable domain is GAGVSQSPRYKVTKRGQDVALRCDPISGHVSLYWYRQALGQGPEFLTYFNYEAQQDKSGLPNDRFSAERPEGSISTLTIQRTEQRDSAMYRCASSLTLGHLNTGELFFGEGSRLTVL.

The chain carries TRBV6-6 and TRBJ2-3; 8 bases are a match to TRBD2. Germline loops: CDR1 MNHNY, CDR2 SVGAGI (reference sequence). The CDR3 is 13 residues long. Trimming at V came to 10 bases and at J to 5 bases, leaving 8 bases not matched to a gene. The CDR3 nucleotides read TGTGCCATCCGCGGGGGGCAGGGAGATACGCAGTATTTT. Its protein product is CAIRGGQGDTQYF.

The chain uses TRBV7-9 and TRBJ2-3; the D gene could be TRBD1 or TRBD2 (5 bases each). CDR3 length: 14 amino acids. Germline assignment: CDR1 SEHNR and CDR2 FQNEAQ (reference sequence). V lost 5 bases, J lost 1 base, and 10 bases lay in between. The CDR3 bases are TGTGCCAGCAGCCCTCCGGGGCGCACAGATACGCAGTATTTT. It encodes CASSPPGRTDTQYF.

The rearrangement uses TRBV6-5 and TRBJ2-7, with D perhaps given as TRBD1 or TRBD2 (5 bases each). V gave up 6 bases and J gave up 5 bases, with 20 bases separating them. The germline CDR1 and CDR2 sequences are MNHEY and SVGAGI. CDR3 size: 15 residues. CDR3 bases: TGTGCCAGCAGCGTACCTCGGGGCCCAAGCCACGAGCAGTACTTC. Protein product: CASSVPRGPSHEQYF.

This clone has only a few counts. The chain recombines TRBV6-4 with TRBJ1-1; D is uncertain. The ends were cut back, 1 base at V and 1 base at J, with 7 bases in the middle. This CDR3 has 14 amino acids. Germline V lookup: CDR1 MRHNA, CDR2 SNTAGT. The CDR3 is CASSDLPGNTEAFF. Written as DNA, the CDR3 is TGTGCCAGCAGTGACTTGCCAGGGAACACTGAAGCTTTCTTT.

This clone was counted between two and nine times. The rearrangement links TRBV4-1 to TRBJ1-1; D remains ambiguous. Germline values: CDR1 MGHRA, CDR2 YSYEKL. With 4 bases removed from V and 1 base from J, the gap between germline ends came to 10 bases. CDR3 size: 14 residues. The CDR3 spells CASSPPGKNTEAFF. In nucleotides, the CDR3 is TGCGCCAGCAGCCCCCCGGGGAAGAACACTGAAGCTTTCTTT.

V is TRBV19 and J is TRBJ1-5, with D perhaps TRBD1 (5 bases). V lost 8 bases and J lost 1, with 12 bases in between. The germline V gene has CDR1 LNHDA and CDR2 SQIVND (reference sequence). The CDR3 spans 14 residues. The CDR3 here is CASLPRASNQPQHF. CDR3 coding DNA: TGTGCCAGTCTACCCAGGGCGAGCAATCAGCCCCAGCATTTT. Supplemented by reference TRBV19 and TRBJ1-5, the full variable domain reads DGGITQSPKYLFRKEGQNVTLSCEQNLNHDAMYWYRQDPGQGLRLIYYSQIVNDFQKGDIAEGYSVSREKKESFPLTVTSAQKNPTAFYLCASLPRASNQPQHFGDGTRLSIL.

This clone was found once. Here the CDR3 reads CASSMDSPVGLNGYTF. The CDR3, as DNA: TGTGCCAGCTCTATGGACAGCCCTGTTGGATTAAACGGCTACACCTTC. This chain links TRBV18 with TRBJ1-2; a possible D gene is TRBD1 (6 bases). V was clipped by 6 bases and J by 8 bases, with 25 bases between them. This CDR3 spans 16 amino acids. Germline CDR1 is KGHSH and CDR2 is LQKENI.

This clone is a singleton in its sample. The J gene is TRBJ2-5, the V gene TRBV6-6; 14 nucleotides agree with TRBD2. Germline CDR1 and CDR2: MNHNY and SVGAGI (reference sequence). V lost 7 bases to trimming and J lost 11 bases; unmatched junction nucleotides: 15. The CDR3 runs 16 residues. The CDR3 region is CASTQGLAGAAGEQYF. As DNA, the CDR3 is TGTGCCAGCACCCAGGGACTAGCGGGGGCCGCGGGTGAGCAGTACTTC.

V gene TRBV10-3 combines with J gene TRBJ2-7; 8 bases agree with TRBD1. The CDR3 is 13 amino acids. Trimming removed 5 bases from V and 4 bases from J; junction bases left unmatched: 4. Germline loops: CDR1 ENHRY, CDR2 SYGVKD. The CDR3 sequence is CAISPGQAYEQYF. The CDR3, as DNA: TGTGCCATCAGTCCGGGACAGGCGTACGAGCAGTACTTC.

This clone was detected only a few times. V usage is TRBV4-2 and J usage is TRBJ1-5; maybe TRBD1 (5 bases). Between the trimmed V and J ends, which lost 0 bases and 0 bases, there was a span of 12 bases. This CDR3 comprises 17 residues. The germline gives CDR1 LGHNA, CDR2 YNFKEQ. In DNA form, the CDR3 reads TGTGCCAGCAGCCAAGAAGCAGGGTCGCTTAGCAATCAGCCCCAGCATTTT. Protein: CASSQEAGSLSNQPQHF.

The V call is TRBV18, the J call TRBJ1-3; possible D gene TRBD1, 6 bases. The CDR3 contains 16 residues. Trimming cost V 3 bases and J 0 bases, with 12 bases left between them. The germline V gene encodes CDR1 KGHSH and CDR2 LQKENI. The CDR3 spells CASSPNRESSGNTIYF. Written as DNA, the CDR3 is TGTGCCAGCTCACCCAACAGGGAGAGCTCTGGAAACACCATATATTTT.

This rearrangement joins TRBV27 to TRBJ1-4, with a tentative D call TRBD1 (5 bases). V lost 5 bases and J lost 8, with 15 bases in between. CDR3 length: 14 residues. Per germline, CDR1 MNHEY and CDR2 SMNVEV (reference sequence). In nucleotides, the CDR3 is TGTGCCAGCAGTCACGACAGTTCGGGGGAAAAACTGTTTTTT. Translated, it gives CASSHDSSGEKLFF.